These T cell receptor beta chains were read from a single sample in a study of shared clonotypes between healthy human individuals. Method: immunoSEQ multiplex PCR; TCRdb's copy keeps in-frame clones and lacks some. The sample consists of over a million clones, 75% of them appearing once. Material: memory CD4+ T cells sorted from blood. Receptors were obtained from a man between 18 and 35 years old in good health. Both conserved end residues are part of each CDR3. A D gene is named only where the DNA matches it firmly. For some rows the clone size is stated as once, few or many, or as a class when expanded; others skip it.

v_gene: TRBV6-1
abundance: .
j_gene: TRBJ1-2
d_gene: .
CDR3aa: CASRAGLGGYTF
CDR3nt: TGTGCCAGCAGAGCCGGCTTAGGTGGCTACACCTTC

v_gene: TRBV5-4
abundance: .
j_gene: TRBJ2-7
d_gene: .
CDR3aa: CASSATWGSYEQYF
CDR3nt: TGTGCCAGCAGCGCCACATGGGGGTCCTACGAGCAGTACTTC

v_gene: TRBV5-3
abundance: .
j_gene: TRBJ2-7
d_gene: TRBD1
CDR3aa: CARSLADRGHYEQYF
CDR3nt: TGTGCCAGAAGCTTGGCGGACAGGGGTCACTACGAGCAGTACTTC

v_gene: TRBV5-5
abundance: few
j_gene: TRBJ2-2
d_gene: .
CDR3aa: CASSLGFNTGELFF
CDR3nt: TGTGCCAGCAGCTTGGGATTTAACACCGGGGAGCTGTTTTTT

v_gene: TRBV7-2
abundance: once
j_gene: TRBJ2-3
d_gene: .
CDR3aa: CASSLGPYTDTQYF
CDR3nt: TGTGCCAGCAGCTTAGGCCCGTACACAGATACGCAGTATTTT

v_gene: TRBV7-9
abundance: .
j_gene: TRBJ2-7
d_gene: TRBD2
CDR3aa: CASSPGGYEQYF
CDR3nt: TGTGCCAGCAGCCCGGGGGGTTACGAGCAGTACTTC

v_gene: TRBV19
abundance: few
j_gene: TRBJ2-3
d_gene: .
CDR3aa: CASSRQKITDTQYF
CDR3nt: TGTGCCAGTAGTAGGCAAAAGATCACTGATACGCAGTATTTT

v_gene: TRBV5-1
abundance: once
j_gene: TRBJ1-2
d_gene: .
CDR3aa: CASSGKDGGKQYYNYGYTF
CDR3nt: TGCGCCAGCAGCGGAAAAGACGGAGGGAAACAATATTATAACTATGGCTACACCTTC

v_gene: TRBV7-3
abundance: .
j_gene: TRBJ2-2
d_gene: .
CDR3aa: CASSEQDTGELFF
CDR3nt: TGTGCCAGCAGCGAACAGGACACCGGGGAGCTGTTTTTT

v_gene: TRBV9
abundance: few
j_gene: TRBJ2-5
d_gene: .
CDR3aa: CASSAGTQETQYF
CDR3nt: TGTGCCAGCAGCGCCGGGACCCAAGAGACCCAGTACTTC

v_gene: TRBV5-6
abundance: .
j_gene: TRBJ2-5
d_gene: .
CDR3aa: CASSLLQGLTQYF
CDR3nt: TGTGCCAGCAGCTTGCTACAGGGTTTAACCCAGTACTTC

v_gene: TRBV4-3
abundance: .
j_gene: TRBJ2-7
d_gene: .
CDR3aa: CASSQVVGSYEQYF
CDR3nt: TGCGCCAGCAGCCAAGTGGTAGGTTCCTACGAGCAGTACTTC

v_gene: TRBV27
abundance: .
j_gene: TRBJ2-7
d_gene: TRBD2
CDR3aa: CASSFLLAGGLYEQYF
CDR3nt: TGTGCCAGCAGTTTTTTACTAGCGGGGGGGCTCTACGAGCAGTACTTC

v_gene: TRBV6-6
abundance: once
j_gene: TRBJ2-5
d_gene: .
CDR3aa: CASSYHRVGEETQYF
CDR3nt: TGTGCCAGCAGTTACCACAGGGTTGGGGAAGAGACCCAGTACTTC

v_gene: TRBV2
abundance: .
j_gene: TRBJ2-1
d_gene: TRBD1
CDR3aa: CASHFPPWDRVHEQFF
CDR3nt: TGTGCCAGCCACTTCCCTCCCTGGGACAGGGTCCATGAGCAGTTCTTC

v_gene: TRBV30
abundance: .
j_gene: TRBJ1-2
d_gene: .
CDR3aa: CAWAAEKWYGYTF
CDR3nt: TGTGCCTGGGCAGCCGAAAAGTGGTATGGCTACACCTTC

v_gene: TRBV4-1
abundance: .
j_gene: TRBJ2-7
d_gene: TRBD2
CDR3aa: CASSHSGLAGTPYEQYF
CDR3nt: TGCGCCAGCAGCCATTCCGGACTAGCGGGTACTCCATACGAGCAGTACTTC

v_gene: TRBV28
abundance: once
j_gene: TRBJ2-7
d_gene: .
CDR3aa: CASSSIDRISYEQYF
CDR3nt: TGTGCCAGCAGTTCCATCGACAGGATTTCCTACGAGCAGTACTTC

v_gene: TRBV5-1
abundance: .
j_gene: TRBJ2-1
d_gene: TRBD2
CDR3aa: CASSPDLAGGYNEQFF
CDR3nt: TGCGCCAGCAGCCCGGATTTAGCGGGAGGATACAATGAGCAGTTCTTC

v_gene: TRBV6-5
abundance: .
j_gene: TRBJ2-7
d_gene: .
CDR3aa: CASRGPRAGEQYF
CDR3nt: TGTGCCAGCAGGGGTCCCCGCGCTGGGGAGCAGTACTTC

v_gene: TRBV7-9
abundance: .
j_gene: TRBJ1-1
d_gene: TRBD1
CDR3aa: CASKDRVGNTEAFF
CDR3nt: TGTGCCAGCAAAGACAGGGTTGGGAACACTGAAGCTTTCTTT

v_gene: TRBV7-3
abundance: .
j_gene: TRBJ1-3
d_gene: .
CDR3aa: CASSSDRGTIYF
CDR3nt: TGTGCCAGCAGCTCGGACAGAGGCACCATATATTTT

v_gene: TRBV5-1
abundance: .
j_gene: TRBJ2-3
d_gene: TRBD2
CDR3aa: CASSYLLAGGEDTQYF
CDR3nt: TGCGCCAGCAGCTACTTACTAGCGGGAGGTGAGGATACGCAGTATTTT

v_gene: TRBV7-8
abundance: .
j_gene: TRBJ1-1
d_gene: .
CDR3aa: CASSLSQGFEAFF
CDR3nt: TGTGCCAGCAGCCTGAGCCAGGGGTTTGAAGCTTTCTTT

v_gene: TRBV6-1
abundance: few
j_gene: TRBJ1-5
d_gene: .
CDR3aa: CAPPAKSNQPQHF
CDR3nt: TGTGCCCCCCCGGCGAAGAGCAATCAGCCCCAGCATTTT

v_gene: TRBV5-4
abundance: .
j_gene: TRBJ2-7
d_gene: .
CDR3aa: CASSRAVSADEQYF
CDR3nt: TGTGCCAGCAGCCGAGCGGTTAGTGCGGACGAGCAGTACTTC

v_gene: TRBV9
abundance: few
j_gene: TRBJ1-6
d_gene: .
CDR3aa: CASSVADRNSPLHF
CDR3nt: TGTGCCAGCAGCGTAGCTGATAGGAATTCACCCCTCCACTTT

v_gene: TRBV5-4
abundance: once
j_gene: TRBJ2-6
d_gene: TRBD1
CDR3aa: CASSGQVSSGANVLTF
CDR3nt: TGTGCCAGCAGCGGACAGGTTAGCTCTGGGGCCAACGTCCTGACTTTC

v_gene: TRBV28
abundance: .
j_gene: TRBJ2-7
d_gene: .
CDR3aa: CAIGTGSYEQYF
CDR3nt: TGTGCCATCGGAACAGGGTCCTACGAGCAGTACTTC

v_gene: TRBV28
abundance: .
j_gene: TRBJ2-1
d_gene: .
CDR3aa: CASSLSGYNEQFF
CDR3nt: TGTGCCAGCAGTTTATCAGGGTACAATGAGCAGTTCTTC

v_gene: TRBV7-2
abundance: .
j_gene: TRBJ1-1
d_gene: .
CDR3aa: CASSLFRGVAEAFF
CDR3nt: TGTGCCAGCAGCTTATTCCGGGGTGTCGCTGAAGCTTTCTTT

v_gene: TRBV6-5
abundance: few
j_gene: TRBJ1-1
d_gene: .
CDR3aa: CATGQPSGDTEAFF
CDR3nt: TGTGCCACCGGGCAGCCCAGTGGGGACACTGAAGCTTTCTTT

v_gene: TRBV9
abundance: .
j_gene: TRBJ2-7
d_gene: .
CDR3aa: CASSVGTGSTYEQYF
CDR3nt: TGTGCCAGCAGCGTAGGAACAGGGTCTACCTACGAGCAGTACTTC

v_gene: TRBV5-4
abundance: few
j_gene: TRBJ1-1
d_gene: .
CDR3aa: CASSAREGSAFF
CDR3nt: TGTGCCAGCAGCGCCAGGGAGGGGTCGGCTTTCTTT